This T cell receptor beta chain was captured in a study of Ad26.COV2.S vaccination and SARS-CoV-2 variants. Study overall: Ad26.COV2.S given intramuscularly, once or twice 56 days apart.

This CDR3 is built from 17 residues. V gave up 3 bases and J gave up 10 bases; unmatched junction bases: 15. CDR1 LGHNA and CDR2 YNFKEQ come from the germline V gene. Assay: immunoSEQ multiplex PCR; the TCRdb copy retains only in-frame clones and omits some. In the table there are 350,000 to 400,000 clones, about 91% of which are singletons. Treatment denoted: approximately 18 received Ad26.COV2.S at low or high dose, single or two shots; roughly five received placebo; per-sample allocation not given. Sampling happened 63 days after the first vaccine or placebo injection. This sequence was found in a person between 18 and 59 years old who received the Ad26.COV2.S COVID-19 vaccine or a placebo. This sequence joins TRBV4-2 and TRBJ1-6; TRBD1 matches at 7 bases. The source material was peripheral blood, sampled in a trial of Ad26.COV2.S vaccine versus placebo. The CDR3 sequence is CASSQGTRQGLGSPLHF. The CDR3 bases are TGTGCCAGCAGCCAGGGTACTCGACAGGGCCTGGGATCACCCCTCCACTTT.